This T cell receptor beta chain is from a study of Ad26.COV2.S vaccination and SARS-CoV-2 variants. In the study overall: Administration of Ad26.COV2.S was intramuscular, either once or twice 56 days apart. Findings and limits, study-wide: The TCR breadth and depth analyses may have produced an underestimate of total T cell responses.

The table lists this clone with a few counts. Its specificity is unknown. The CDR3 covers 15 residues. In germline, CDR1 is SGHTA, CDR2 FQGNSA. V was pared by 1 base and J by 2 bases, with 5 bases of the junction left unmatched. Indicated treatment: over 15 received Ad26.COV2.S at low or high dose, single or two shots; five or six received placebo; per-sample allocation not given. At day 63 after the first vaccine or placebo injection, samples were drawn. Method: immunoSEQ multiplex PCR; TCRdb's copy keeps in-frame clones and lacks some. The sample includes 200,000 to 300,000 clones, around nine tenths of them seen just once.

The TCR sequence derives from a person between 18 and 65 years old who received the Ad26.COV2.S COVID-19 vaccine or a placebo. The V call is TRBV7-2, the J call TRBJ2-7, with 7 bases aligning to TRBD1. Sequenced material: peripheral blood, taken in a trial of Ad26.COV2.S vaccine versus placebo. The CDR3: CASSLGQGITYEQYF. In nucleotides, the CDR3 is TGTGCCAGCAGCTTAGGACAGGGCATCACCTACGAGCAGTACTTC.